This T cell receptor (beta chain) was profiled in a study of regulatory T cells in long-lasting Graves disease. For the study at large: For a period under 3 months, newly diagnosed Graves' patients had taken antithyroid drugs.

The table lists this clonotype with many counts. Its cognate antigen is unknown. Broader study findings: Preferential use of TRBV28, TRBJ1-2 and TRBJ2-5 was seen in persistent disease. Persistent Graves' cases showed lower TCR diversity than newly diagnosed cases.

The CDR3 extends over 15 amino acids. Germline V gene data show CDR1 as SGHRS and CDR2 as YFSETQ. Trimming took 4 bases from V and 7 from J, leaving 20 bases between them. Relying on iRepertoire HTBI primers and Arm-PCR of CDR3 regions, the team built TCR beta libraries. TCRdb independently ran MiXCR on the multiplex PCR reads; one entry per CDR3 protein. This repertoire shows 200,000 to 300,000 distinct CDR3 sequences, over 20% found once; its top ten account for roughly 13%. Time point reported: newly diagnosed GD, antithyroid drugs for less than 3 months. PBMC RNA served as the TCR library source. The guidelines of the American Thyroid Association were the basis for diagnosing Graves' disease.

V is TRBV5-1 and J is TRBJ1-1; a possible D gene is TRBD1 (6 bases). This specimen consisted of peripheral blood mononuclear cells (PBMCs), obtained at new diagnosis, from a patient treated with antithyroid drugs. The sequence was collected from a female donor with Graves disease. CDR3 coding DNA: TGCGCCAGCAGCCCCAGGCGGGGGGGCCGACTTGAAGCTTTCTTT. Its translation: CASSPRRGGRLEAFF. Full variable domain (outside the CDR3, taken from reference TRBV5-1 and TRBJ1-1): KAGVTQTPRYLIKTRGQQVTLSCSPISGHRSVSWYQQTPGQGLQFLFEYFSETQRNKGNFPGRFSGRQFSNSRSEMNVSTLELGDSALYLCASSPRRGGRLEAFFGQGTRLTVV.